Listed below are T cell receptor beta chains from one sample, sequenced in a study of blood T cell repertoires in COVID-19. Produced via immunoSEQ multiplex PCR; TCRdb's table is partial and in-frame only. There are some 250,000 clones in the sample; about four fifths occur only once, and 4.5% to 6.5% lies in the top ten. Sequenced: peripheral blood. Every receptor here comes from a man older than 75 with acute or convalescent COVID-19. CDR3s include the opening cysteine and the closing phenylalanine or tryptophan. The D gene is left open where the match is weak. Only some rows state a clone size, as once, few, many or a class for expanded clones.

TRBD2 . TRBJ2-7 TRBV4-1 TGCGCCAGCAGCCAAACTAGCGCCAACTCCTACGAGCAGTACTTC CASSQTSANSYEQYF
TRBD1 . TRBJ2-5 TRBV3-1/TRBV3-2 TGTGCCAGCAGGGGAACCGGGACAGGGGATGAGACCCAGTACTTC CASRGTGTGDETQYF
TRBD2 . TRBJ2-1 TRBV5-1 TGCGCCAGCAGCTTGGTTGGGGGGGAATCCTACAATGAGCAGTTCTTC CASSLVGGESYNEQFF
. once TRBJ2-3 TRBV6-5 TGTGCCAGCAGTAAAAGACAGTACACAGATACGCAGTATTTT CASSKRQYTDTQYF
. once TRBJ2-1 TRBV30 TGCGTTGGAGGGGTGGACTCCAATGAGCAGTTCTTC CVGGVDSNEQFF
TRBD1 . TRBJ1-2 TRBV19 TGTGCCAGTAGTATGACAGGGGCGTTGGGCTATGGCTACACCTTC CASSMTGALGYGYTF
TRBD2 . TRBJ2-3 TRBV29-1 TGCAGCGTTGCAGCGGGGGAGACAGATACGCAGTATTTT CSVAAGETDTQYF
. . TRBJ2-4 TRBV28 TGTGCCAGCAGGCCACAGGGACCCAAAAACATTCAGTACTTC CASRPQGPKNIQYF
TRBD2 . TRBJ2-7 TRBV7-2 TGTGCCAGCAGCTCGGACGGGACTAGCGGCAACGAGCAGTACTTC CASSSDGTSGNEQYF
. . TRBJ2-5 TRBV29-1 TGCAGCGTTCGGACAGCGGCAGGGCAAGAGACCCAGTACTTC CSVRTAAGQETQYF
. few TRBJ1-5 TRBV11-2 TGTGCCAGCAGCTTAGCCGGACAGCCCAATCAGCCCCAGCATTTT CASSLAGQPNQPQHF
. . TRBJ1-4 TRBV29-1 TGCAGCGTTGCAGCACGGGTTAATGAAAAACTGTTTTTT CSVAARVNEKLFF
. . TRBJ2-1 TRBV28 TGTGCCAGCAGTGTAGGCGGGGAATCCTACAATGAGCAGTTCTTC CASSVGGESYNEQFF
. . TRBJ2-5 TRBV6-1 TGTGCCAGCAGTGAAGACCCACGGGGTGCCCAGTACTTC CASSEDPRGAQYF
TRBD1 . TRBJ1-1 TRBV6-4 TGTGCCAGCCGAAGGGACAGGATGACGAACACTGAAGCTTTCTTT CASRRDRMTNTEAFF
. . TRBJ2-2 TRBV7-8 TGTGCCAGCAGCTTACGGGATTACACCGGGGAGCTGTTTTTT CASSLRDYTGELFF